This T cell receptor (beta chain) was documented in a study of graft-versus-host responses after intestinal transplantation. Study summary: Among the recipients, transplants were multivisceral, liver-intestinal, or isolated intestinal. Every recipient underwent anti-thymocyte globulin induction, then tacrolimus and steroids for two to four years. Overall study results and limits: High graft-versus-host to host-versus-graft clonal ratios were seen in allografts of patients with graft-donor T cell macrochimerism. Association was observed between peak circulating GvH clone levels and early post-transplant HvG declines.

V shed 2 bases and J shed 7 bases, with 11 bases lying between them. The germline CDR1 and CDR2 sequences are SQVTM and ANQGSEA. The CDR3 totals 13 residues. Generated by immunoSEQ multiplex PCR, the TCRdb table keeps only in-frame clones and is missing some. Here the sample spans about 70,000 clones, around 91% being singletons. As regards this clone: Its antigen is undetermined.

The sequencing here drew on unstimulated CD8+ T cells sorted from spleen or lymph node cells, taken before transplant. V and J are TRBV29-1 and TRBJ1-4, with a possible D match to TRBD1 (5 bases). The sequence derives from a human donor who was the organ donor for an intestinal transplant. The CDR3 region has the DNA TGCAGCGTTGAACCGGGGGTTGGTGAAAAACTGTTTTTT. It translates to CSVEPGVGEKLFF.